This TCR beta chain was documented in a study of T cell responses to AZD1222 COVID-19 vaccine (dated by TCRdb to the early 2020s). About the study as a whole: AZD1222 recipients with second doses at about 4 weeks or about 12 weeks were pooled, because spike-specific TCR depth and breadth did not differ between schedules. Trial participants were enrolled by age into subgroups of 18-55, 56-69 and 70-plus years, and roughly 150, 30 and 60 TCR-sequenced participants, respectively, were included in these subgroups. TCR sequencing covered 230 or so trial participants: 200 to 220 given two doses of AZD1222 and some 25 given two doses of MenACWY control vaccine. The paper as a whole reports these results and caveats: The 56-69-year group was small, and its depth increase did not reach significance, likely because of low power. Spike-specific TCR breadth and depth rose significantly after two AZD1222 doses compared with day 0 and with MenACWY recipients. The whole spike protein was spanned by vaccine-associated CD4 TCRs, and dominant responses were seen in regions 160-218 and 743-854. Participants were mostly white British, with more females than males. The authors suggested clonal diversity may have been underestimated. Because no samples from the day 14 peak response were available, repertoires could be characterized only after the peak T cell response. Only 5 to 7 AZD1222 recipients were SARS-CoV-2 seropositive at baseline, limiting conclusions about previously exposed vaccinees. Reportedly, close to half of the unique spike-specific TCRs recognized epitopes lying outside the regions that are mutated in the B.1.351 and B.1.1.7 variants.

On this clone: There is no known antigen for this receptor. Base-call qualities are not available, and no considerably larger clone is one nucleotide away.

The CDR3 regions of human TCRbeta chains were analyzed by immunosequencing. The authors' pipeline ran thus. Repertoire TCRs were checked for matches against a reference library of SARS-CoV-2-specific TCRs that had been generated using the MIRA antigen-specificity platform. Breadth was defined as the fraction of unique TCRs that were SARS-CoV-2-associated, and depth was defined as the fraction of total T cells that were SARS-CoV-2-associated. Each spike-specific TCR was assigned to its reactive spike region and to a CD4 or CD8 class using the MIRA data. Log10-transformed breadth and depth values were compared by one-way ANOVA with Sidak's multiple comparisons tests. TCRdb took this table from immuneACCESS and kept in-frame rearrangements with V and J called. Such tables lack part of the clones; where checked against another copy, unresolved V genes explain under half of the gap, and the rest is unexplained. That table gives V, J and clone size, and the DNA gave D and trimming. In this sample the table shows 140,000 to 150,000 clones, 90% to 95% of which occur a single time. The top ten clones comprise 5.2% of the sample.

CDR1 is given as SNHLY and CDR2 as FYNNEI, both from the germline V gene. Trimming takes 5 bases from V and 6 bases from J, and the germline ends sit 13 bases apart. Counted from cysteine to phenylalanine, this CDR3 has 13 amino acids. The retained sequence is limited to the CDR3, 39 bases, with the frame set at the first base. Per the publication, the time point label means: baseline before first vaccination. Samples from vaccinated people were obtained from the UK trials COV001 and COV002, which included a single-blind randomized controlled phase 2/3 trial of AZD1222 (ChAdOx1 nCoV-19) in healthy adults. For TCRbeta chain sequencing, PBMC samples from trial participants were taken at day 0 and at day 28 after the second dose.

This receptor was identified in an adult in good health. The V and J segments used are TRBV2 and TRBJ1-2; the D gene assignment is ambiguous. The source material was peripheral blood, sampled on day 0 of AZD1222 vaccination. Here is the DNA: TGTGCCAGCAGTCCCGAGACATGGAATGGCTACACCTTC. The resulting protein is CASSPETWNGYTF.